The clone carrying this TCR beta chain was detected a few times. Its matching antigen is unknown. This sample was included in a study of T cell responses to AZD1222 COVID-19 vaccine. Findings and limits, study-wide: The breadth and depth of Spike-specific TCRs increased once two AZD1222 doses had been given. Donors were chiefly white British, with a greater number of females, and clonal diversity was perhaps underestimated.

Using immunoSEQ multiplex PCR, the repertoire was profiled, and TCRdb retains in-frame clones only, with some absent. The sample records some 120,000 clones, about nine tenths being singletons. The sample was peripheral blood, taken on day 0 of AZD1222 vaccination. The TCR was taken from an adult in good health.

CDR3 sequence reads: CASSQELEQYF. The CDR3 DNA follows: TGTGCCAGCAGCCAAGAGCTCGAGCAGTACTTC. The chain recombines TRBV3-1 (or the pseudogene TRBV3-2) with TRBJ2-7; unclear D gene. CDR3 length: 11 amino acids. V lost 0 bases and J lost 6, with 3 bases in between. Germline assignment: CDR1 LGHDT and CDR2 YNNKEL (reference sequence).